This entry describes one TCR beta chain. In this sample, this clone turned up once. Which antigen it targets is not known. No quality values exist for individual bases; no much larger clone is one base distant. The cohort consisted of fewer than 700 healthy bone marrow donors. At the time of sampling, all cohort members were nominally healthy, though unrecorded immune exposures were likely present. The donor tested CMV seropositive and was one of the 289 seropositive cohort members. Every donor gave a peripheral blood sample, and the peripheral blood mononuclear cells from that sample were used for TCR beta sequencing. Genomic DNA was extracted from the blood cell samples with the Qiagen DNeasy Blood Extraction Kit. This sample was included in a study of cytomegalovirus exposure and HLA in healthy donors listed by TCRdb under 2017. At the level of the whole study: An earlier analysis of about 530 of the donors reported 276 Gb of sequence data and around 110 million unique TCR beta sequences obtained from about 179 million T cells. An early release covering just under 650 HLA-typed donors comprised 250 to 350 gigabases of sequencing data and roughly 85 million unique TCR sequences. The genetic ancestry cluster associated with self-reported Caucasian donors included over 80% of the 398 genotyped donors. The aim of the study was to test whether cataloging public T cell receptors could identify signatures of past pathogen exposure. The T cell repertoires of 666 subjects were profiled by immunosequencing and related to cytomegalovirus serostatus. Along with the roughly 700-subject first cohort, a separate validation cohort of over a hundred different subjects was used. To predict cytomegalovirus infection status, the study brought together high-throughput TCR immunosequencing, statistical association of individual TCRs with disease status, and machine learning. To study patterns of TCR occurrence, a later analysis re-analyzed previously published TCR beta repertoires from just over 650 donors and added high-resolution HLA genotyping. The later analysis used no new phenotypic data to find candidate immune exposures, relying instead on TCR beta sequences and their occurrence across donors. In an earlier analysis of 550 to 700 of the donors, high-throughput TCR beta sequencing was used to judge whether each TCR beta V gene segment behaved as functional or pseudogenic. Donor age, sex, ethnicity and CMV serostatus were compiled alongside the repertoire data. Genome-wide SNP genotypes for about 55% of the roughly 670 donors were used in a later genetic analysis, which treated that subset as a discovery cohort. All discovery cohort repertoires had been generated on a single sequencing platform. HLA typing included class I and class II loci at four-digit resolution. Typing coverage differed by locus: A, B, C, DRB1 and DQB1 were typed in roughly 629-640 donors, DQA1 in 522, DPA1 in some 610, and DPB1 in 472. Roughly five DR-DQ haplotypes were handled as single units for association and clustering, since linkage in the cohort was strong. Among almost 400 genotyped donors of the cohort, an average of about 240,000 unique TCR beta nucleotide sequences were sequenced per donor, roughly 20% of them non-productive.

The CDR3 runs 15 amino acids, cysteine and phenylalanine included. Only the CDR3 region is kept as DNA, spanning 45 bases read in frame from base 1. For this chain, trimming is 5 bases at the V end and 5 bases at the J end, and the number of junction bases without a gene match is 9. Sequences SGHAT (CDR1) and FQNNGV (CDR2) are obtained from the germline V gene. Libraries were prepared through the immunoSEQ multiplex PCR assay. A mixture of 60 forward primers for TCR Vbeta segments and 13 reverse primers for TCR Jbeta segments was used in the multiplex PCR. The CDR3 region of rearranged TCR beta genes was amplified from genomic DNA by a multiplex PCR assay. The amplified TCR beta libraries were sequenced on the Illumina HiSeq System as 87-base-pair reads. Concerning the study's data processing: A later analysis counted about 80 million unique TCR beta chains across the 666 repertoires, and 9.5 million to 11 million of these chains were shared by at least two donors. Raw reads were error-corrected and collapsed into unique sequences with a nearest-neighbor algorithm that merged closely related sequences to remove PCR and sequencing errors. Alignment of CDR3 sequences to IMGT reference sequences was used to assign V, D and J gene segments. For a sequence to be retained, a match of at least six nucleotides was required to both a V gene segment and a J gene segment. A rearrangement was called productive if the CDR3 had no stop codons and remained in frame with V and J, and every other rearrangement was called non-productive. Following IMGT convention, CDR3 was defined as the stretch from the second conserved V-encoded cysteine up to the conserved J-encoded phenylalanine. The earlier analysis of more than 450 of the donors excluded sequences that lacked an unambiguous match to a single V gene segment. An earlier analysis of 500 to 600 of the donors classified V segments as functional when productive rearrangements were above 56.7% and as segregating when the standard deviation between donors was above 5%. A statistical classification framework was built to diagnose cytomegalovirus status from the catalog of TCR beta chain sequences. In a later analysis, TCR nucleotide sequences were compared against IMGT/GENE-DB human TR gene sequences so that V and J genes could be assigned. The TCRdist pipeline was used in a later analysis to assign CDR3 sequences and most-parsimonious VDJ recombination scenarios. In a later analysis, each TCR beta chain was defined by its CDR3 amino acid sequence together with its V-gene family, and reads lacking a unique V-gene family were excluded. In a later analysis, around 600 highly shared, low-generation-probability nucleotide sequences were removed to address suspected cross-contamination and a sequencing artifact. A later analysis calculated a clonal expansion index for each public chain from normalized within-repertoire ranks of inferred template counts. A later analysis computed generation probabilities with a VDJ recombination model fitted to out-of-frame rearrangements, and checked the results against IGoR. In a later analysis, TCR-TCR, TCR-HLA and TCR-CMV co-occurrence was scored with hypergeometric tests, and a repertoire-size bias correction was applied to TCR pairs. A later analysis estimated false discovery rates by permuting HLA or CMV assignments 20 times. In a later analysis, co-occurring TCRs were grouped using DBSCAN, with TCRdist sequence similarity added in when clustering inside HLA-allele-positive subsets. Co-occurrence clustering excluded repertoires with fewer than 30,000 or more than 120,000 public chains, plus five with anomalous nucleotide sharing. Drawn from immuneACCESS, this table holds only the in-frame rearrangements with V and J called that TCRdb kept. Clones are partly lost; checked studies trace under half to an unresolved V gene and leave the rest unexplained. V and J calls and clone size follow that table, whereas D and trimming were derived from the DNA. Recorded for this sample are 210,000 or so clones; 70% to 80% of them occurred a single time. The top ten constitute 2.1% of the sample.

Points the paper makes about the study in general: According to a later analysis, parvovirus B19, influenza, CMV and Epstein-Barr virus appeared linked to several top co-occurrence clusters. In a later analysis, HLA-associated TCR beta chains showed more clonal expansion and lower generation probabilities than non-associated chains that were equally common. Most TCR sequences were observed very rarely across donors, whereas some public TCRs were present in many individuals. In this cohort, only TCR beta chains were sequenced, and detectable features were limited by the absence of alpha or paired-chain data. Linkage disequilibrium might explain the correlated functional status among segregating V segments, but an unknown experimental factor could not be ruled out. A later genetic analysis associated a missense DCLRE1C variant with V-gene and J-gene trimming of TCR beta chains, and an independent cohort replicated the association. The 87-base-pair reads could not distinguish some IMGT-functional V segments, including TRBV6-2 and TRBV6-3, so those segments were excluded. A later analysis found that TCR association rates varied across HLA loci, with DRB1 alleles showing the most associated TCRs and HLA-C alleles the fewest. Because HLA typing was unavailable for some donors at each locus, only the typed subset was used in association tests. A few of the identified cytomegalovirus-associated TCR beta chains were confirmed in vitro to be specific for cytomegalovirus antigens. In a later analysis, most CMV-associated TCR beta chains were found to appear HLA-restricted, with HLA associations seemingly driven largely by CMV exposure. Roughly uniform sequencing depth across donors was assumed in presence/absence analyses, although this assumption may not hold. The only immune exposure information available for the cohort was CMV serostatus. In a later genetic analysis, fewer N-insertions in productive TCRs were reported among donors in an Asian-associated ancestry cluster than the roughly 700-donor mean. The study listed 170 or so TCR beta chains as associated with cytomegalovirus. Because counts were too low, around 18 rarely observed V segments, including chromosome 9 orphons, were left out of the earlier analysis of approximately 580 of the donors. A later analysis associated 15,000 to 20,000 TCR beta sequences with specific HLA alleles at a false discovery rate of 0.05. The classifier was reported to diagnose cytomegalovirus status with high specificity and sensitivity in both the original cohort and the validation cohort. The authors suggested that the approach could potentially be extended to other disease states and immunological phenotypes. A further reported finding was that TCR beta sequences accurately predicted the HLA-A and HLA-B alleles for most subjects in the first cohort. In an earlier analysis of more than 500 of the donors, most TCR beta V segments appeared in productive rearrangements about 87% or about 30% of the time, broadly matching IMGT annotations. When HLA alleles, especially DR and DQ, strongly co-occurred, TCR associations were difficult to assign to individual alleles. A group of highly shared sequence variants was considered likely to be a technical artifact of the sequencing pipeline.

The source of this sequence is a woman aged 25 to 39 in good health and CMV-seropositive. The chain employs TRBV11-2 and TRBJ2-7, and 10 junction bases match TRBD1. The sequencing input was PBMCs. Read as DNA, the sequence is TGTGCCAGCAGCGTTGACAGGGGGCCCCGACACGAGCAGTACTTC. This encodes CASSVDRGPRHEQYF.